What follows is one T cell receptor beta chain and its context. Many counts were recorded for this clone. Its recognized antigen is unknown. Within one base of it there is no much larger clone, and no base qualities were kept. The source of the sample is a study of cytomegalovirus exposure and HLA in healthy donors (dated by TCRdb to about 2017). Describing the broader study: In an earlier analysis of 450 to 750 of the donors, 250 to 350 Gb of sequence data and approximately 120 million unique TCR beta sequences from 150 million to 200 million T cells were reported. An early release covering just under 650 HLA-typed donors comprised 300 to 350 gigabases of sequencing data and around 86 million unique TCR sequences. Of the roughly 400 genotyped donors, about 84% fell in the genetic ancestry cluster associated with self-reported Caucasian donors. The study was designed to test whether signatures of past pathogen exposure could be identified by cataloging public T cell receptors. The study profiled the T cell repertoires of under 700 subjects by immunosequencing and related them to cytomegalovirus serostatus. Besides the first cohort of under 700 subjects, a separate validation cohort made up of around 120 different subjects was used. To predict cytomegalovirus infection status, the study combined high-throughput TCR immunosequencing, statistical association of individual TCRs with disease status, and machine learning. A later analysis re-analyzed previously published TCR beta repertoires from 666 donors and added high-resolution HLA genotyping to study TCR occurrence patterns. Rather than drawing on any new phenotypic data, the later analysis identified candidate immune exposures from TCR beta sequences and the way those sequences occurred across donors. An earlier analysis of approximately 630 of the donors applied high-throughput TCR beta sequencing to assess whether each TCR beta V gene segment acted as functional or pseudogenic. Alongside the repertoire data, information on donor age, sex, ethnicity and CMV serostatus was compiled. A later genetic analysis took genome-wide SNP genotypes for about 55% of the 666 donors and used that subset as a discovery cohort. Every discovery cohort repertoire had been produced on one sequencing platform. HLA typing included class I and class II loci at four-digit resolution. The number of typed donors differed by locus: about 620-630 for A, B, C, DRB1 and DQB1; approximately 520 for DQA1; about 600 for DPA1; and some 470 for DPB1. Roughly five DR-DQ haplotypes were handled as single units for association and clustering because linkage in the cohort was strong. On average, about 200,000 unique TCR beta nucleotide sequences were sequenced per donor among 398 genotyped donors of the cohort, with roughly 20% of those sequences being non-productive. Paper-wide results and their limitations: This cohort had only TCR beta chains sequenced, and the lack of alpha or paired-chain data limited which features could be detected. According to a later analysis, parvovirus B19, influenza, CMV and Epstein-Barr virus appeared linked to several top co-occurrence clusters. Approximately 18 rarely observed V segments, including chromosome 9 orphons, were excluded from the earlier analysis of approximately 600 of the donors because counts were too low. Cytomegalovirus status was reported to be diagnosed by the classifier with high specificity and sensitivity in both the original and validation cohorts. At a false discovery rate of 0.05, a later analysis linked around 17,000 TCR beta sequences to specific HLA alleles. A total of roughly 160 TCR beta chains were listed by the study as associated with cytomegalovirus. Most TCR sequences were observed very rarely across donors, whereas some public TCRs were present in many individuals. In an earlier analysis of about 600 of the donors, most TCR beta V segments appeared in productive rearrangements about 90% or about 30% of the time, broadly matching IMGT annotations. Because the 87-base-pair reads could not distinguish some IMGT-functional V segments, including TRBV6-2 and TRBV6-3, those segments were excluded. When HLA alleles, especially DR and DQ, strongly co-occurred, attributing TCR associations to individual alleles was difficult. In vitro tests confirmed that three of the cytomegalovirus-associated TCR beta chains recognize cytomegalovirus antigens. An association between a missense DCLRE1C variant and V-gene and J-gene trimming of TCR beta chains was found in a later genetic analysis and replicated in an independent cohort. Because HLA typing was missing for some donors at each locus, association tests included only the typed subset. The authors suggested that the approach could potentially be extended to other disease states and immunological phenotypes. In a later analysis, TCR association rates were found to vary across HLA loci, with the most associated TCRs seen for DRB1 alleles and the fewest for HLA-C alleles. A further reported finding was that TCR beta sequences accurately predicted the HLA-A and HLA-B alleles for most subjects in the first cohort. A later analysis found that most CMV-associated TCR beta chains appeared HLA-restricted, with HLA associations seemingly driven largely by CMV exposure. A group of highly shared sequence variants was considered likely to be a technical artifact of the sequencing pipeline. The presence/absence analyses assumed that sequencing depth was roughly uniform across donors, and that assumption may not be true. In a later analysis, HLA-associated TCR beta chains were found to be more clonally expanded and to have lower generation probabilities than equally common non-associated chains. CMV serostatus was the only immune exposure information available for the cohort. Correlated functional status among segregating V segments might be attributable to linkage disequilibrium, but an unknown experimental factor could not be ruled out. According to a later genetic analysis, donors in an Asian-associated ancestry cluster had fewer N-insertions in productive TCRs than the approximately 670-donor mean.

Including cysteine and phenylalanine, the CDR3 has 13 amino acids. This entry keeps only the CDR3 DNA: 39 bases, framed from base 1. CDR1 and CDR2 (SNHLY, FYNNEI) derive from the germline V gene. From V the trimming removes 9 bases and from J it removes 5 bases, while the gene matches leave 8 bases of the junction unaccounted for. The method was the immunoSEQ multiplex PCR assay. For the multiplex PCR, a mixture combining 60 forward primers for TCR Vbeta segments and 13 reverse primers for TCR Jbeta segments was used. Amplification of the CDR3 region of rearranged TCR beta genes was performed with a multiplex PCR assay on genomic DNA. On the Illumina HiSeq System, the amplified TCR beta libraries were sequenced as 87-base-pair reads. On the authors' methods: Across the roughly 600 repertoires, a later analysis counted 78 million or so unique TCR beta chains, some 11 million of which were shared by at least two donors. Raw reads were error-corrected and collapsed into unique sequences by a nearest-neighbor algorithm in which closely related sequences were merged to remove PCR and sequencing errors. Alignment of CDR3 sequences to IMGT reference sequences was used to assign V, D and J gene segments. For a sequence to be retained, a match of at least six nucleotides was required to both a V gene segment and a J gene segment. Rearrangements were called productive when the CDR3 lacked stop codons and stayed in frame with V and J; all others were non-productive. CDR3 was defined according to IMGT convention as the region running from the second conserved V-encoded cysteine to the conserved J-encoded phenylalanine. In an earlier analysis of around 570 of the donors, sequences lacking an unambiguous match to a single V gene segment were excluded. In an earlier analysis of 587 of the donors, V segments were called functional above 56.7% productive rearrangements and were called segregating when the between-donor standard deviation exceeded 5%. A statistical classification framework was developed to diagnose cytomegalovirus status using the catalog of TCR beta chain sequences. In a later analysis, V and J genes were assigned by comparing TCR nucleotide sequences against IMGT/GENE-DB human TR gene sequences. In a later analysis, CDR3 sequences and most-parsimonious VDJ recombination scenarios were assigned using the TCRdist pipeline. In a later analysis, each TCR beta chain was defined by its CDR3 amino acid sequence together with its V-gene family, and reads without a unique V-gene family were excluded. To address suspected cross-contamination and a sequencing artifact, a later analysis removed approximately 600 highly shared, low-generation-probability nucleotide sequences. In a later analysis, a clonal expansion index for each public chain was calculated from normalized within-repertoire ranks of inferred template counts. Generation probabilities in a later analysis came from a VDJ recombination model fitted to out-of-frame rearrangements, and those results were checked against IGoR. In a later analysis, TCR-TCR, TCR-HLA and TCR-CMV co-occurrence was scored with hypergeometric tests, and a repertoire-size bias correction was applied to TCR pairs. False discovery rates were estimated in a later analysis by permuting HLA or CMV assignments 20 times. In a later analysis, co-occurring TCRs were grouped with DBSCAN, and TCRdist sequence similarity was added when clustering was performed within HLA-allele-positive subsets. Co-occurrence clustering excluded repertoires with fewer than 30,000 or more than 120,000 public chains, plus five with anomalous nucleotide sharing. TCRdb retrieved this table from immuneACCESS and kept in-frame rearrangements only. Not all clones are present; in checked studies, unresolved V genes account for under half, and no reason is known for the remainder. The V and J calls and the clone size are those of that table, but D and trimming were determined from the DNA. The sample table shows 90,000 to 110,000 clones, and around 73% are seen once. 8.4% of the sample is held by the ten biggest clonotypes.

The cohort consisted of 666 healthy bone marrow donors. At the time of sampling, every cohort member was nominally healthy, though immune exposures that went unrecorded were likely present. The donor was CMV seronegative and belonged to the group of approximately 320 seronegative cohort members. Each donor provided a peripheral blood sample, and peripheral blood mononuclear cells were used for TCR beta sequencing. The Qiagen DNeasy Blood Extraction Kit was used to extract genomic DNA from the blood cell samples. The rearranged segments are TRBV2 and TRBJ1-1; 8 bases in between match TRBD1. The receptor comes from a man in his forties in good health and CMV-seronegative. Material for sequencing was PBMCs. The CDR3 amino acid sequence is: CASDRGEGTEAFF. At the DNA level, the sequence is TGTGCCAGTGACAGGGGTGAGGGAACTGAAGCTTTCTTT.